What follows describes a single T cell receptor beta chain. The data originate from a study of technical replicates of blood from several donors. The CDR3 covers 12 residues. V dropped 7 bases and J dropped 0 bases, with 7 bases sitting between them. Germline loops: CDR1 SNHLY, CDR2 FYNNEI. TCRdb's copy holds only in-frame clones and misses some; the assay was immunoSEQ multiplex PCR. The sample carries more than 75,000 clones, 92% recorded once. The TCR originated in a human donor in good health. Sequencing was carried out using T cells isolated from PBMCs. The chain is built from TRBV2 and TRBJ2-7; D is ambiguous. The CDR3 loop is CASTVSSYEQYF. The CDR3 bases are TGTGCCAGCACTGTGAGCTCCTACGAGCAGTACTTC.